Described below is a single TCR beta chain sequence and its context. Its matching antigen is unknown. This specimen comes from a study of T cell responses to AZD1222 COVID-19 vaccine. The table came from immunoSEQ multiplex PCR; TCRdb's copy has only in-frame clones and leaves some out. The data show 95,000 to 100,000 clones, roughly nine tenths seen once. The CDR3 consists of 15 residues. Germline V gene sequence: CDR1 MDHEN, CDR2 SYDVKM. V was clipped by 5 bases and J by 5 bases, with 13 bases between them. The study, taken as a whole, reports: Donor demographics were predominantly white British with a female majority; clonal diversity may be underestimated.

This chain connects TRBV28 to TRBJ1-6, with TRBD1 as a possible D gene (6 bases). This clonotype originated in an adult who received the AZD1222 COVID-19 vaccine. The material was peripheral blood, obtained 28 days after the second AZD1222 dose. This CDR3 is CASSTLQGDNSPLHF. The CDR3, as DNA: TGTGCCAGCAGTACATTACAGGGAGATAATTCACCCCTCCACTTT.